The clone carrying this T cell receptor (beta chain) showed up many times. These data originate in a study of T cells after yellow fever vaccination. Each CDR3 protein gets one entry after TCRdb re-called the 5' RACE reads with MiXCR. The data show around 25,000 distinct CDR3 sequences, with 4.5% seen just once and around 40% held by the top ten. CDR1 and CDR2 from the germline V gene are DFQATT and SNEGSKA (reference sequence). This CDR3 comprises 13 residues. V lost 7 bases to trimming and J lost 4 bases; unmatched junction nucleotides: 1. Here the sequenced sample was PBMCs, either bulk or a sorted T-cell subset (CD4+, CD8+, memory, or dextramer-sorted; not recorded which), taken on the day of the yellow fever booster vaccination. The TCR sequence derives from a man between 18 and 29 years old who received the YFV17D yellow fever vaccine. The V gene is TRBV20-1, the J gene TRBJ2-3; 14 bases are shared with TRBD2. The CDR3 DNA reads as TGCAGTGGGGGACTAGCGGGGGCAGATACGCAGTATTTT. Residues: CSGGLAGADTQYF.